These T cell receptor beta chains were read from a single sample in a study of T cell responses to AZD1222 COVID-19 vaccine. TCRdb's table, derived via immunoSEQ multiplex PCR, lists solely in-frame clones and lacks some. The data show 130,000 or so clones, approximately 85% seen once. The material sequenced was peripheral blood, taken 28 days after the second dose of the MenACWY control vaccine. Every receptor here comes from an adult who received the MenACWY meningococcal vaccine as a control. Each CDR3 is given with its conserved first and last residue. The order of the fields is CDR3 protein, V gene.

cdr3_aa: CASSLSENTEAFF; v_call: TRBV12-3/TRBV12-4
cdr3_aa: CATREWTSAPYEQYF; v_call: TRBV27
cdr3_aa: CASSQSRYGVNEQFF; v_call: TRBV6-5
cdr3_aa: CASSQDKQGRTEAFF; v_call: TRBV4-2
cdr3_aa: CATSGPSGTDTQYF; v_call: TRBV10-3
cdr3_aa: CASSYFRVGTGELFF; v_call: TRBV6-5
cdr3_aa: CASSSTGVREKLFF; v_call: TRBV7-2
cdr3_aa: CASSIVPLLLSGANVLTF; v_call: TRBV19
cdr3_aa: CASSVDSRGSWDEQFF; v_call: TRBV9
cdr3_aa: CASSQVRVYTEAFF; v_call: TRBV6-2/TRBV6-3
cdr3_aa: CATSLQGSGNTIYF; v_call: TRBV15
cdr3_aa: CASSNSEGQNEAFF; v_call: TRBV21-1
cdr3_aa: CASSLANGGSNYGYTF; v_call: TRBV5-4
cdr3_aa: CASSPREAGATGNTIYF; v_call: TRBV6-6
cdr3_aa: CATAWTGRGEKLFF; v_call: TRBV15
cdr3_aa: CAISGYGLGSNQPQHF; v_call: TRBV10-3
cdr3_aa: CASSYGSLRETQYF; v_call: TRBV6-5
cdr3_aa: CATSPRGGDGAFF; v_call: TRBV15
cdr3_aa: CASSLVVREHSGELFF; v_call: TRBV7-6
cdr3_aa: CASSVSAGSEKLFF; v_call: TRBV9
cdr3_aa: CASSLQGLSGNTIYF; v_call: TRBV7-9
cdr3_aa: CASSSDRGGGYTF; v_call: TRBV11-2
cdr3_aa: CAFTTGRKAGELFF; v_call: TRBV7-9
cdr3_aa: CASSQDGTGSDQPQHF; v_call: TRBV3-1/TRBV3-2
cdr3_aa: CASSYTGTAIGNTIYF; v_call: TRBV2
cdr3_aa: CASSSAGGPEFF; v_call: TRBV27
cdr3_aa: CASSIGLRMGTQYF; v_call: TRBV19
cdr3_aa: CSASQGGNEQFF; v_call: TRBV20-1
cdr3_aa: CASSSFLARVKETQYF; v_call: TRBV5-1
cdr3_aa: CASSYTPVQYNEQFF; v_call: TRBV6-5
cdr3_aa: CASGLGGDGTEAFF; v_call: TRBV12-5
cdr3_aa: CASSLGRRGGKLFF; v_call: TRBV6-5
cdr3_aa: CASSLAGASSGNTIYF; v_call: TRBV7-2
cdr3_aa: CASSVVTVFTEAFF; v_call: TRBV9
cdr3_aa: CASSLTGRRGTGELFF; v_call: TRBV5-1
cdr3_aa: CAWSGARYTF; v_call: TRBV30
cdr3_aa: CASTVEAARMNTEAFF; v_call: TRBV28
cdr3_aa: CASSSARDFYGYTF; v_call: TRBV6-2/TRBV6-3
cdr3_aa: CASRSMGGMNTEAFF; v_call: TRBV5-1
cdr3_aa: CASSLGTPPETQYF; v_call: TRBV7-2
cdr3_aa: CASKDRVEANYGYTF; v_call: TRBV6-5
cdr3_aa: CASSAGQPQFYSNQPQHF; v_call: TRBV6-1
cdr3_aa: CAWTLTGWNSPLHF; v_call: TRBV30
cdr3_aa: CASSLSSGNFYEQYF; v_call: TRBV27
cdr3_aa: CASREQPREAYGYTF; v_call: TRBV5-1
cdr3_aa: CASRPRGGLNEKLFF; v_call: TRBV11-2
cdr3_aa: CASSSTSTDTQYF; v_call: TRBV11-3
cdr3_aa: CSVPGTDNTEAFF; v_call: TRBV29-1
cdr3_aa: CATSDLVGPGFGYYGYTF; v_call: TRBV24-1
cdr3_aa: CASRSGRVLGEQFF; v_call: TRBV2
cdr3_aa: CASRAQGGPGHEQYF; v_call: TRBV27
cdr3_aa: CASSNPGQGITEAFF; v_call: TRBV6-5
cdr3_aa: CASSLTSGSGTDTQYF; v_call: TRBV7-3